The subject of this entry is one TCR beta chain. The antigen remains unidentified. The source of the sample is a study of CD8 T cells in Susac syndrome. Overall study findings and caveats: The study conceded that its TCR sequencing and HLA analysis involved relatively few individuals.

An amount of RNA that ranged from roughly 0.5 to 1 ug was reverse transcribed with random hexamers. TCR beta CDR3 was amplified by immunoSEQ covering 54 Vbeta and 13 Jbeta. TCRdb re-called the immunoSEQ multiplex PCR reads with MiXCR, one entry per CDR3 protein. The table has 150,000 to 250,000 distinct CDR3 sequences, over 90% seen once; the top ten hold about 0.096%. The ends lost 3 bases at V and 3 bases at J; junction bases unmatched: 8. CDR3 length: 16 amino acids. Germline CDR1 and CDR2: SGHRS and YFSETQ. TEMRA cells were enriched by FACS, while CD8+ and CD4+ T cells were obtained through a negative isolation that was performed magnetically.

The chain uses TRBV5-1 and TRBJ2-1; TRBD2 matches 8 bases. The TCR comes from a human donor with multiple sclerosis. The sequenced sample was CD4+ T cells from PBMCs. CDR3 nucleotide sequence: TGCGCCAGCAGCTCCCAAGCGGGAGTGATCTACAATGAGCAGTTCTTC. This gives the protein CASSSQAGVIYNEQFF.